This TCR beta chain was recorded in a study of T cell responses to AZD1222 COVID-19 vaccine. Study-level findings and limits: Spike-specific TCR depth and breadth grew after two AZD1222 doses. Repertoires were collected only later (after the peak T cell response had occurred).

Of note for this clone: Its target is not known.

CDR3 length equals 12 residues. Germline V gene sequence: CDR1 MDHEN, CDR2 SYDVKM. Trimming pared 3 bases from V and 6 bases from J, leaving 9 bases between. TCRdb's table, derived via immunoSEQ multiplex PCR, lists solely in-frame clones and lacks some. The sample contains approximately 70,000 clones, approximately 90% of which appear only once. Sample: peripheral blood, taken 28 days after the second dose of the MenACWY control vaccine. J is TRBJ2-7 and V is TRBV28; a weak D match, TRBD2 (5 bases). The TCR sequence derives from an adult who received the MenACWY meningococcal vaccine as a control. The CDR3 spells CASSFGLAEQYF. The CDR3 DNA follows: TGTGCCAGCAGTTTTGGACTGGCCGAGCAGTACTTC.